One and the same sample provided the 20 T cell receptor beta chains below, sequenced in a study of blood T cell repertoires in COVID-19. Measured with immunoSEQ multiplex PCR; TCRdb has only the in-frame clones, and not every one. Seen here are about 280,000 clones, around 85% observed once, and the top ten hold around 2.5%. The sequenced material came from PBMCs or T cells enriched from blood (not recorded which). The receptors come from a woman aged 45-65 years who had recovered from COVID-19.

This sequence joins TRBV6-5 and TRBJ1-1, with TRBD1 as a possible D gene (5 bases). V lost 5 bases, J lost 0 bases, and 10 bases lay in between. CDR1 MNHEY and CDR2 SVGAGI come from the germline V gene. The CDR3 sequence is 14 residues long. CDR3 residues: CASSRRQLNTEAFF. CDR3 nucleotides: TGTGCCAGCAGTCGCCGACAGTTGAACACTGAAGCTTTCTTT.

The chain carries TRBV6-5 and TRBJ1-2; D ambiguous. Germline loops: CDR1 MNHEY, CDR2 SVGAGI. The germline V and J ends were trimmed by 2 bases and 4 bases, with 17 bases remaining between them. The CDR3 has 16 residues. CDR3 in DNA: TGTGCCAGCAGTTACGAGATCGGGGTCGGAGGCTATGGCTACACCTTC. It translates to CASSYEIGVGGYGYTF.

This clone has a handful of counts. This chain uses TRBV5-1 with TRBJ1-1, with unresolved D. The V end lost 0 bases, the J end lost 5 bases, and 14 bases lay between the germline ends. The CDR3 sequence is 15 residues long. Germline V gene data show CDR1 as SGHRS and CDR2 as YFSETQ. CDR3 in amino acids: CASSLEQPRRTEAFF. In DNA, the CDR3 is TGCGCCAGCAGCTTGGAGCAGCCCCGGCGGACTGAAGCTTTCTTT.

V is TRBV14 and J is TRBJ2-3; 7 bases fit TRBD1. CDR3 length equals 15 residues. Trimming removed 6 bases from V and 3 bases from J; junction bases left unmatched: 9. From germline, CDR1 is SGHDN and CDR2 FVKESK. The CDR3 DNA follows: TGTGCCAGCAGTCGAAGACAGGGTCCGACAGATACGCAGTATTTT. As protein: CASSRRQGPTDTQYF.

The chain has TRBV19 and TRBJ1-6; 8 nucleotides line up with TRBD1. This CDR3 region has 15 residues. Germline V gene sequence: CDR1 LNHDA, CDR2 SQIVND (reference sequence). The V and J ends lost 4 bases and 6 bases, in that order; junction bases with no gene match: 5. The CDR3, as DNA: TGTGCCAGTAGTACAGGGACAGGCCTTAATTCACCCCTCCACTTT. Protein: CASSTGTGLNSPLHF.

This clone was found once. V is TRBV7-3 and J is TRBJ2-2; 9 bases are shared with TRBD2. The ends lost 2 bases at V and 3 bases at J; junction bases unmatched: 4. This CDR3 spans 16 amino acids. The germline CDR1 and CDR2 sequences are SGHTA and FQGTGA. CDR3 DNA sequence: TGTGCCAGCAGCTTAGTACTAGCGGGCTACACCGGGGAGCTGTTTTTT. Protein: CASSLVLAGYTGELFF.

The V gene is TRBV19, the J gene TRBJ2-1, with 7 bases that match TRBD1. There are 12 residues in the CDR3. V shed 5 bases, J shed 9 bases, and the junction held 4 bases outside the gene matches. Per the germline V gene, CDR1 is LNHDA and CDR2 is SQIVND (reference sequence). Here the CDR3 DNA reads TGTGCCAGTAGTCACAGGGGCGGTGAGCAGTTCTTC. Amino acids: CASSHRGGEQFF. The whole variable domain, remainder taken from reference TRBV19 and TRBJ2-1, is DGGITQSPKYLFRKEGQNVTLSCEQNLNHDAMYWYRQDPGQGLRLIYYSQIVNDFQKGDIAEGYSVSREKKESFPLTVTSAQKNPTAFYLCASSHRGGEQFFGPGTRLTVL.

This chain uses TRBV11-1 with TRBJ1-1; 9 bases map to TRBD1. In germline, CDR1 is SGHAT, CDR2 FQDESV (reference sequence). This CDR3 has 15 amino acids. V lost 5 bases and J lost 7; bases outside the gene matches: 11. The CDR3 DNA reads as TGTGCCAGCAGCGTCGGGACAGGGATACTGGGTGAAGCTTTCTTT. It yields the protein CASSVGTGILGEAFF.

Details on this clone: The sample carries other DNA sequences with the same CDR3. This rearrangement joins TRBV2 to TRBJ1-1; a possible D gene is TRBD1 (6 bases). CDR1 is SNHLY, CDR2 FYNNEI, per germline. The CDR3 has 14 amino acids. Deletions cut 4 bases from V and 0 bases from J, with 9 bases between. DNA for the CDR3: TGTGCCAGCAGTGCACAGGGCATGAACACTGAAGCTTTCTTT. This encodes CASSAQGMNTEAFF.

This chain connects TRBV18 to TRBJ1-6; 9 bases map to TRBD1. CDR1 KGHSH and CDR2 LQKENI come from the germline V gene. The CDR3 consists of 13 residues. Trimming took 6 bases from V and 12 from J; bases not matched to a gene: 6. The CDR3 sequence: CASSRDRVEPLHF. DNA for the CDR3: TGTGCCAGCTCGAGGGACAGGGTAGAACCCCTCCACTTT.

V usage is TRBV6-4 and J usage is TRBJ2-4; a possible D gene is TRBD2 (5 bases). Between the trimmed V and J ends, which lost 7 bases and 0 bases, there was a span of 22 bases. CDR3 length equals 18 residues. Germline lookup yields CDR1 MRHNA and CDR2 SNTAGT. CDR3 nucleotide sequence: TGTGCCAGCATCCCTAACCGGGGTCACCTGGGAGCCAAAAACATTCAGTACTTC. Translated, it gives CASIPNRGHLGAKNIQYF.

The chain combines TRBV6-5 with TRBJ1-2; 8 bases align to TRBD1. Germline assignment: CDR1 MNHEY and CDR2 SVGAGI. The CDR3 covers 12 residues. V lost 6 bases and J lost 8; bases outside the gene matches: 5. The CDR3 spells CASSNSGGGYTF. The CDR3 region has the DNA TGTGCCAGCAGCAATTCAGGGGGCGGCTACACCTTC.

The CDR3 spells CASSFFRNTEAFF. The CDR3 nucleotides read TGTGCCAGCAGTTTCTTCAGGAACACTGAAGCTTTCTTT. This chain connects TRBV12-3 or TRBV12-4 to TRBJ1-1; no clear D. V lost 3 bases and J lost 1, with 6 bases in between. The length of the CDR3 is 13 residues.

The chain combines TRBV7-2 with TRBJ2-1; 7 bases are shared with TRBD2. This CDR3 comprises 14 residues. Germline V gives CDR1 SGHTA, CDR2 FQGNSA. Trimming at V came to 8 bases and at J to 4 bases, leaving 8 bases not matched to a gene. Here the CDR3 DNA reads TGTGCCAGCCTCGGGGGGTCCGGGTACAATGAGCAGTTCTTC. Translated, it gives CASLGGSGYNEQFF.

The chain joins TRBV6-5 to TRBJ1-3, with 9 positions matching TRBD1. Germline CDR1 and CDR2: MNHEY and SVGAGI. CDR3 length equals 13 residues. V lost 6 bases and J lost 13; bases outside the gene matches: 10. As DNA, the CDR3 is TGTGCCAGCAGATCCACAGGGGGCGACAGGATATATTTT. This codes for CASRSTGGDRIYF.

The chain has TRBV3-1 (or the pseudogene TRBV3-2) and TRBJ2-2, with 7 bases that match TRBD1. The germline CDR1 and CDR2 sequences are LGHDT and YNNKEL (reference sequence). This CDR3 is built from 14 residues. The V gene end was trimmed by 4 bases and the J gene end by 5 bases; junction bases not matched to a gene: 4. The CDR3 DNA reads as TGTGCCAGCAGCCTTCTGGACAGGACCGGGGAGCTGTTTTTT. Translated: CASSLLDRTGELFF.

The CDR3 DNA follows: TGTGCCAGCAGCCACCTAGCGGGAGGGAAATACGAGCAGTACTTC. Translating it yields CASSHLAGGKYEQYF. V and J are TRBV4-2 and TRBJ2-7, with 12 bases lining up with TRBD2. The V segment lost 3 bases and the J segment 4 bases; nucleotides outside the gene matches: 4. The length of the CDR3 is 15 residues. Germline CDR1 reads LGHNA; CDR2 reads YNFKEQ.

The genes are TRBV5-1 and TRBJ1-3, with D hard to call. From germline, CDR1 is SGHRS and CDR2 YFSETQ. This CDR3 is 14 amino acids long. Trimming took 1 base from V and 2 from J, leaving 7 bases between them. CDR3 DNA sequence: TGCGCCAGCAGCTTGAACGAGGCTGGAAACACCATATATTTT. It codes for CASSLNEAGNTIYF. Full variable domain (rest looked up from reference TRBV5-1 and TRBJ1-3): KAGVTQTPRYLIKTRGQQVTLSCSPISGHRSVSWYQQTPGQGLQFLFEYFSETQRNKGNFPGRFSGRQFSNSRSEMNVSTLELGDSALYLCASSLNEAGNTIYFGEGSWLTVV.

The chain couples TRBV19 to TRBJ1-4; D is perhaps TRBD1 (5 bases). The CDR3 contains 13 residues. Germline V CDR1 and CDR2: LNHDA, SQIVND (reference sequence). Trimming removed 3 bases at V and 11 bases at J, with 13 bases between. The CDR3 spells CASSMQGSWKLFF. The CDR3 DNA follows: TGTGCCAGTAGTATGCAGGGTTCATGGAAACTGTTTTTT.

The chain has TRBV7-2 and TRBJ2-3; TRBD1 is a possible D gene (7 bases). The germline V gene encodes CDR1 SGHTA and CDR2 FQGNSA. The CDR3 has 14 residues. V was cut by 3 bases and J by 3 bases, with 10 bases left in between. DNA of the CDR3: TGTGCCAGCAGCTTTTCAGGGGGGACAGATACGCAGTATTTT. Amino acids: CASSFSGGTDTQYF.